This TCR beta chain is from a study of cytomegalovirus exposure and HLA in healthy donors. General study points: Immune exposure information available was restricted to CMV serostatus. TCR beta V segments were, for the most part, productive about 87% or about 30% of the time in an earlier analysis. It was taken for granted in presence/absence analyses that sequencing depth across donors was roughly uniform. Later analysis placed DRB1 highest and HLA-C lowest in TCR association rates, which differed by HLA locus.

13 Jbeta primers and 60 Vbeta primers were used for the PCR. Method: immunoSEQ multiplex PCR; TCRdb's copy keeps in-frame clones and lacks some. The table includes 180,000 or so clones, 65% to 85% detected once. This CDR3 has 13 amino acids. Trimming took off 6 bases at V and 4 bases at J, with 12 bases between the two ends. The germline CDR1 and CDR2 sequences are PRHDT and FYEKMQ (reference sequence). As regards this clone: Its antigen is currently unknown.

The TCR originated in a girl between 10 and 17 years old in good health and CMV-seropositive. The chain combines TRBV13 with TRBJ1-2; D gene unclear. Source material: PBMCs. The CDR3 sequence is CASSGGFGYGYTF. The CDR3 region has the DNA TGTGCCAGCAGTGGAGGTTTTGGCTATGGCTACACCTTC.